The 29 T cell receptor beta chains given below trace back to one sample, sequenced in a study of shared clonotypes between healthy human individuals. Selected positively for CCR7 and CD45RO-negative, naive CD8 cells excluded terminally differentiated effector memory CD45RA+ cells. The assay was immunoSEQ multiplex PCR, and TCRdb's table has in-frame clones only and misses some. The repertoire includes a few million clones, about 94% of them detected once, and around 1.7% sits in the top ten. Sequencing used naive CD8+ T cells from PBMCs. The receptors stem from a man aged 18 to 35 in good health. Some clones in this sample may be carry-over from other donors' samples.

The gene calls are TRBV7-8 and TRBJ2-2; D tentatively reads TRBD1 or TRBD2 (5 bases each). Per the germline V gene, CDR1 is SGHVS and CDR2 is FQNEAQ. Trimming shortened V by 5 bases and J by 0 bases, and 16 bases separated the two germline ends. CDR3 length: 17 amino acids. CDR3 region: CASSRHHRDPNTGELFF. The DNA of the CDR3 is TGTGCCAGCAGCCGACACCACCGGGACCCGAACACCGGGGAGCTGTTTTTT.

The rearrangement links TRBV30 to TRBJ1-1; maybe TRBD1 (5 bases). V was shortened by 4 bases and J by 1 base, with 13 bases between the two germline ends. CDR1 is GTSNPN and CDR2 is SVGIG in the germline V gene (reference sequence). CDR3 length: 14 amino acids. This CDR3 is CAWIKNGGNTEAFF. The CDR3 nucleotides read TGTGCCTGGATCAAGAACGGGGGGAACACTGAAGCTTTCTTT.

This rearrangement joins TRBV5-1 to TRBJ1-2; no definite D call. Germline CDR1 reads SGHRS; CDR2 reads YFSETQ. There are 14 residues in the CDR3. Trimming removed 2 bases from V and 4 bases from J, with 12 bases in between. In DNA, the CDR3 is TGCGCCAGCAGCTTTGAGGTAGCGGGCTATGGCTACACCTTC. The encoded protein is CASSFEVAGYGYTF. The full variable domain, rest sourced from reference TRBV5-1 and TRBJ1-2, is KAGVTQTPRYLIKTRGQQVTLSCSPISGHRSVSWYQQTPGQGLQFLFEYFSETQRNKGNFPGRFSGRQFSNSRSEMNVSTLELGDSALYLCASSFEVAGYGYTFGSGTRLTVV.

V and J are TRBV7-9 and TRBJ1-2; 7 positions match TRBD1. Germline V gene sequence: CDR1 SEHNR, CDR2 FQNEAQ (reference sequence). V dropped 4 bases and J dropped 8; count of bases not matched to a gene: 16. This CDR3 is built from 16 residues. CDR3 sequence (DNA): TGTGCCAGCAGCTACTCTATTCGACAGGGAGATAACGGCTACACCTTC. Its protein product is CASSYSIRQGDNGYTF.

The rearrangement links TRBV9 to TRBJ2-5, with a weak D call TRBD1 (6 bases). Trimming took off 4 bases at V and 4 bases at J, with 14 bases between the two ends. This CDR3 region has 14 residues. CDR1 and CDR2 (germline): SGDLS, YYNGEE. The CDR3 bases are TGTGCCAGCAGCCCCCGGGCCAGGGGAGAGACCCAGTACTTC. This sequence encodes CASSPRARGETQYF.

The gene calls are TRBV12-5 and TRBJ2-7; 9 nucleotides agree with TRBD1. Per germline, CDR1 LGHNT and CDR2 FRNRAP. The V and J ends lost 4 bases and 5 bases, in that order; junction bases with no gene match: 12. This CDR3 comprises 16 residues. As DNA, the CDR3 is TGTGCTAGTGGTTCCCCAACCGGGACAGGGATCCACGAGCAGTACTTC. Residues: CASGSPTGTGIHEQYF.

As to this clone: The sample carries other DNA sequences with the same CDR3. This rearrangement joins TRBV7-3 to TRBJ2-1; 8 bases line up with TRBD2. This CDR3 contains 16 residues. The germline gives CDR1 SGHTA, CDR2 FQGTGA. V dropped 5 bases and J dropped 0; count of bases not matched to a gene: 6. CDR3 sequence: CASSPRSGSSYNEQFF. Here the CDR3 DNA reads TGTGCCAGCAGCCCACGGAGCGGGAGCTCCTACAATGAGCAGTTCTTC.

The genes are TRBV7-8 and TRBJ2-3, with 8 bases that match TRBD2. This CDR3 contains 16 residues. Germline CDR1 and CDR2: SGHVS and FQNEAQ. V lost 1 base and J lost 2; bases outside the gene matches: 5. The CDR3 loop reads CASSLVSGRLTDTQYF. CDR3 DNA: TGTGCCAGCAGCTTAGTGAGCGGGAGACTCACAGATACGCAGTATTTT.

The chain couples TRBV9 to TRBJ1-2; TRBD1 is a possible D gene (5 bases). Germline CDR1 and CDR2: SGDLS and YYNGEE. With 3 bases removed from V and 4 bases from J, the gap between germline ends came to 19 bases. The CDR3 covers 16 residues. CDR3 residues: CASSGAPGREIYGYTF. The CDR3 region has the DNA TGTGCCAGCAGCGGAGCCCCGGGACGGGAGATCTATGGCTACACCTTC.

J is TRBJ2-7 and V is TRBV14, with D perhaps TRBD1 or TRBD2 (6 bases each). V gave up 4 bases and J gave up 9 bases, with 19 bases separating them. In germline, CDR1 is SGHDN, CDR2 FVKESK. CDR3 length: 14 residues. CDR3 bases: TGTGCCAGCAGCCCCAGGGGTTGGAGGGTTGGGCAGTACTTC. This sequence encodes CASSPRGWRVGQYF. Full variable domain (missing parts from reference TRBV14 and TRBJ2-7): EAGVTQFPSHSVIEKGQTVTLRCDPISGHDNLYWYRRVMGKEIKFLLHFVKESKQDESGMPNNRFLAERTGGTYSTLKVQPAELEDSGVYFCASSPRGWRVGQYFGPGTRLTVT.

CDR3 loop: CASSTQGVAYNEQFF. In DNA, the CDR3 is TGTGCCAGCAGCACACAGGGGGTTGCCTACAATGAGCAGTTCTTC. The chain carries TRBV13 and TRBJ2-1, with 8 bases identical to TRBD1. The CDR3 covers 15 residues. The J segment lost 2 bases and the V segment lost 5 bases, leaving 5 bases of the junction unmatched. Germline-derived CDR1 and CDR2 are PRHDT and FYEKMQ (reference sequence).

This chain joins TRBV28 and TRBJ1-1, with D possibly being TRBD1 (5 bases). V was shortened by 7 bases and J by 1 base, with 19 bases between the two germline ends. The CDR3 extends over 16 amino acids. Germline V gene data show CDR1 as MDHEN and CDR2 as SYDVKM. For the CDR3, the DNA is TGTGCCAGCACCCCTCCGGCAGGGATCCCGAACACTGAAGCTTTCTTT. This gives the protein CASTPPAGIPNTEAFF.

This chain connects TRBV13 to TRBJ2-7; 9 nucleotides match TRBD1. Trimming took 0 bases from V and 6 from J; bases not matched to a gene: 6. The V gene's germline CDR1 is PRHDT and CDR2 FYEKMQ (reference sequence). This CDR3 comprises 15 residues. The CDR3 loop reads CASSLGQGQGREQYF. Here the CDR3 DNA reads TGTGCCAGCAGCTTAGGCCAGGGACAGGGTCGCGAGCAGTACTTC.

This sequence joins TRBV25-1 and TRBJ1-2; D might be TRBD1 (6 bases). Germline V CDR1 and CDR2: MGHDK, SYGVNS. This CDR3 region has 16 residues. The V and J ends lost 8 bases and 8 bases respectively, with 27 bases between them. The CDR3 is CASSAQLGPSTGGYTF. The CDR3, as DNA: TGTGCCAGCTCTGCCCAATTGGGACCGTCGACAGGAGGCTACACCTTC.

This chain joins TRBV29-1 and TRBJ2-1; D is perhaps TRBD2 (5 bases). Trimming pared 7 bases from V and 0 bases from J, leaving 10 bases between. In germline, CDR1 is SQVTM, CDR2 ANQGSEA. This CDR3 comprises 13 residues. CDR3 sequence: CSGFAGSYNEQFF. CDR3 coding DNA: TGCAGCGGATTTGCGGGCTCCTACAATGAGCAGTTCTTC.

Worth noting for this clone: At the DNA level, this CDR3 is encoded by other sequences in the same sample as well. The DNA of the CDR3 is TGTGCCAGCAGCTCCGGGACCAACACCGGGGAGCTGTTTTTT. Protein sequence: CASSSGTNTGELFF. The V call is TRBV6-5, the J call TRBJ2-2; D tentatively reads TRBD1 or TRBD2 (5 bases each). Deletions cut 6 bases from V and 2 bases from J, with 10 bases between. Germline V gene data show CDR1 as MNHEY and CDR2 as SVGAGI. The CDR3 length is 14 residues.

The gene calls are TRBV28 and TRBJ2-7; the match to TRBD2 covers 7 bases. V was pared by 6 bases and J by 2 bases, with 10 bases of the junction left unmatched. This CDR3 spans 15 amino acids. Germline values: CDR1 MDHEN, CDR2 SYDVKM. In DNA form, the CDR3 reads TGTGCCAGCAGCCCAGGGACTACCCCAACCTACGAGCAGTACTTC. The encoded protein is CASSPGTTPTYEQYF.

The gene calls are TRBV9 and TRBJ2-1; no clear D. Germline CDR1 and CDR2: SGDLS and YYNGEE. Trimming took 4 bases from V and 7 from J, leaving 9 bases between them. This CDR3 spans 12 amino acids. Here the CDR3 DNA reads TGTGCCAGCAGCCATAGTAAGAATGAGCAGTTCTTC. The encoded protein is CASSHSKNEQFF. The whole variable domain, remainder taken from reference TRBV9 and TRBJ2-1, is DSGVTQTPKHLITATGQRVTLRCSPRSGDLSVYWYQQSLDQGLQFLIQYYNGEERAKGNILERFSAQQFPDLHSELNLSSLELGDSALYFCASSHSKNEQFFGPGTRLTVL.

The CDR3 DNA is TGTGCCAGCAGCGGGCGGACAGGGGGCGCGCGCGATGAGCAGTTCTTC. It yields the protein CASSGRTGGARDEQFF. The V and J genes are TRBV11-3 and TRBJ2-1; 11 bases agree with TRBD1. The CDR3 consists of 16 residues. The trim removed 5 bases at V and 8 bases at J, leaving 11 bases unmatched. Germline CDR1 reads SGHNT; CDR2 reads YENEEA.

The genes are TRBV29-1 and TRBJ2-6; D may be TRBD1 or TRBD2 (6 bases each). V was pared by 6 bases and J by 2 bases, with 14 bases between. The length of the CDR3 is 15 residues. CDR1 SQVTM and CDR2 ANQGSEA come from the germline V gene. The CDR3 loop is CSVVDGGPGANVLTF. The DNA for the CDR3 is TGCAGCGTCGTCGATGGGGGGCCTGGGGCCAACGTCCTGACTTTC.

This chain connects TRBV18 to TRBJ2-3, with 7 bases matching TRBD1. V lost 3 bases and J lost 4; bases outside the gene matches: 7. The germline CDR1 and CDR2 sequences are KGHSH and LQKENI. The CDR3 runs to 15 residues. CDR3 in DNA: TGTGCCAGCTCACCTCAGGGGGAATTCGCAGATACGCAGTATTTT. Translation: CASSPQGEFADTQYF. Supplemented by reference TRBV18 and TRBJ2-3, the full variable domain reads NAGVMQNPRHLVRRRGQEARLRCSPMKGHSHVYWYRQLPEEGLKFMVYLQKENIIDESGMPKERFSAEFPKEGPSILRIQQVVRGDSAAYFCASSPQGEFADTQYFGPGTRLTVL.

The genes are TRBV2 and TRBJ2-5; D uncertain. This CDR3 comprises 12 residues. Trimming pared 6 bases from V and 5 bases from J, leaving 10 bases between. Germline values: CDR1 SNHLY, CDR2 FYNNEI. The CDR3 DNA reads TGTGCCAGCAGGGAGCCCGTGGAGACCCAGTACTTC. Translated: CASREPVETQYF.

The chain carries TRBV13 and TRBJ2-5; perhaps TRBD1 as D (6 bases). Looked up from germline, CDR1 is PRHDT and CDR2 is FYEKMQ (reference sequence). This CDR3 has 14 amino acids. V lost 2 bases and J 0 bases, leaving 7 bases between the germline ends. The DNA of the CDR3 is TGTGCCAGCAGCTTAAGACAGGACCAAGAGACCCAGTACTTC. Amino acids: CASSLRQDQETQYF.

This clone was detected once. V usage is TRBV7-7 and J usage is TRBJ1-4, with 9 nucleotides matching TRBD1. The V segment lost 2 bases and the J segment 6 bases; nucleotides outside the gene matches: 7. From germline, CDR1 is SSHAT and CDR2 FNYEAQ (reference sequence). The CDR3 is 16 residues long. The CDR3 protein is CASSLCWRTGDEKLFF. CDR3 bases: TGTGCCAGCAGCTTATGCTGGCGGACAGGGGATGAAAAACTGTTTTTT. Full variable domain (missing parts from reference TRBV7-7 and TRBJ1-4): GAGVSQSPRYKVTKRGQDVTLRCDPISSHATLYWYQQALGQGPEFLTYFNYEAQPDKSGLPSDRFSAERPEGSISTLTIQRTEQRDSAMYRCASSLCWRTGDEKLFFGSGTQLSVL.

The chain combines TRBV29-1 with TRBJ1-2, with D unresolved. The germline V gene has CDR1 SQVTM and CDR2 ANQGSEA. This CDR3 comprises 15 residues. V was trimmed by 7 bases and J by 5 bases, leaving 23 bases between them. The chain's CDR3 is CSAPAGNHGDYGYTF. CDR3 DNA: TGCAGCGCCCCCGCGGGGAACCACGGGGATTATGGCTACACCTTC.

The chain couples TRBV5-6 to TRBJ2-1, with D perhaps TRBD2 (6 bases). Looked up from germline, CDR1 is SGHDT and CDR2 is YYEEEE. The CDR3 has 15 amino acids. The V end was cut by 0 bases, the J end by 8 bases, with 15 bases between. The CDR3 nucleotides are TGTGCCAGCAGCTTGGGAGTCGGGGGATGGGATGAGCAGTTCTTC. It codes for CASSLGVGGWDEQFF. Filled out from reference TRBV5-6 and TRBJ2-1, the complete variable domain reads DAGVTQSPTHLIKTRGQQVTLRCSPKSGHDTVSWYQQALGQGPQFIFQYYEEEERQRGNFPDRFSGHQFPNYSSELNVNALLLGDSALYLCASSLGVGGWDEQFFGPGTRLTVL.

This chain uses TRBV27 with TRBJ2-7, with D tentatively TRBD2 (6 bases). CDR1 and CDR2 from the germline V gene are MNHEY and SMNVEV (reference sequence). Trimming shortened V by 4 bases and J by 6 bases, and 16 bases separated the two germline ends. CDR3 length equals 14 residues. For the CDR3, the DNA is TGTGCCAGCAGTTATAGCGGTGCGGCTCTCGAGCAGTACTTC. Translated, it gives CASSYSGAALEQYF.

The chain recombines TRBV7-6 with TRBJ2-7; maybe TRBD2 (6 bases). The germline V gene encodes CDR1 SGHVS and CDR2 FNYEAQ. The CDR3 consists of 13 residues. With 3 bases removed from V and 0 bases from J, the gap between germline ends came to 6 bases. This CDR3 is CASSFSGSYEQYF. DNA of the CDR3: TGTGCCAGCAGCTTTAGCGGCTCCTACGAGCAGTACTTC.

The CDR3 sequence: CASSVEATNEKLFF. CDR3 DNA sequence: TGTGCCAGCAGTGTGGAGGCCACTAATGAAAAACTGTTTTTT. The V call is TRBV25-1, the J call TRBJ1-4, with D unclear. Germline lookup yields CDR1 MGHDK and CDR2 SYGVNS. Trimming removed 4 bases from V and 2 bases from J, with 8 bases in between. CDR3 length: 14 amino acids.